This T cell receptor beta chain was obtained from a study of response to subunit inactivated influenza vaccine. The study, taken as a whole, reports: Researchers suggested that each seasonal influenza vaccination recruits few new T cells.

For this clonotype: The target antigen is unknown.

V was shortened by 9 bases and J by 0 bases, with 16 bases between the two germline ends. The germline V gene encodes CDR1 SGHRS and CDR2 YFSETQ. The CDR3 covers 15 residues. TCRdb re-derived calls from the RT-PCR reads in MiXCR, one entry per CDR3 protein. Altogether roughly 570,000 distinct CDR3 sequences are present, 13% being singletons, with the ten largest covering around 13%. The V and J genes are TRBV5-1 and TRBJ2-1; the D gene is possibly TRBD2 (6 bases). This sequence originates from a man in his fifties or sixties who received an inactivated influenza vaccine. The sequences come from PBMCs from blood, collected roughly 46 days after vaccination. The CDR3 here is CATNAGLSSYNEQFF. DNA of the CDR3: TGCGCCACCAATGCGGGACTTTCCTCCTACAATGAGCAGTTCTTC.